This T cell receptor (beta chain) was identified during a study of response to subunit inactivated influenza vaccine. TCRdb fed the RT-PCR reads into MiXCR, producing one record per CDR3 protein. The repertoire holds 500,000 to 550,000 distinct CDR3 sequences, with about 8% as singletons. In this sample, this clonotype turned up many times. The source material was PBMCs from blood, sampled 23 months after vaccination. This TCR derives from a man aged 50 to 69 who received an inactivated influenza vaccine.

CDR3 sequence reads: CASSALRGGELFF. CDR3 sequence (DNA): TGTGCCAGCAGTGCCCTTAGGGGCGGGGAGCTGTTTTTT. This chain links TRBV28 with TRBJ2-2; D may be TRBD1 (5 bases). The CDR3 contains 13 residues. Germline CDR1 MDHEN, CDR2 SYDVKM. V lost 5 bases to trimming and J lost 7 bases, with 11 bases between them.